Listed below are T cell receptor beta chains from one sample, sequenced in a study of cytomegalovirus exposure and HLA in healthy donors. The protocol was immunoSEQ multiplex PCR, while the TCRdb copy is restricted to in-frame clones and leaves out a portion. The sample lists fewer than 85,000 clones, approximately 79% occurring once. The sample consisted of PBMCs. All receptors derive from a woman aged 40 to 50 in good health and CMV-seropositive. The CDR3 runs from the conserved cysteine through the conserved F or W. The D gene is left open where the match is weak. Clone size appears in some rows only: once, few, many, or a class for an expanded clone.

V,size,D,length,J,DNA,CDR3
TRBV11-2,.,.,14,TRBJ2-7,TGTGCCAGCAGCTTAGAGCTCCGGGACTACGAGCAGTACTTC,CASSLELRDYEQYF
TRBV6-1,.,TRBD1,15,TRBJ1-1,TGTGCCAGCAGTGAAGCAACGGGACAGGGGGTCTCAGCTTTCTTT,CASSEATGQGVSAFF
TRBV5-6,.,TRBD1,15,TRBJ2-2,TGTGCCAGCAGAAGTAGACAGGGAAGTCCCGGGGAGCTGTTTTTT,CASRSRQGSPGELFF
TRBV18,.,TRBD1,14,TRBJ2-5,TGTGCCAGCTCACCTTGGACAGGAGAAGATACCCAGTACTTC,CASSPWTGEDTQYF
TRBV7-9,once,.,12,TRBJ1-5,TGTGCCAGCAGCCTTAACAATCAGCCCCAGCATTTT,CASSLNNQPQHF
TRBV19,.,.,17,TRBJ1-6,TGTGCCAGTAGTATTCCTCCGGGAACTCCAAATAATTCACCCCTCCACTTT,CASSIPPGTPNNSPLHF
TRBV9,once,.,15,TRBJ1-6,TGTGCCAGCAGCGTAGATATCGGGGAAGATTCACCCCTCCACTTT,CASSVDIGEDSPLHF
TRBV14,.,TRBD1,15,TRBJ1-2,TGTGCCAGCAGACACTCCGGGACAGGGGCCTATGGCTACACCTTC,CASRHSGTGAYGYTF
TRBV7-2,.,.,12,TRBJ2-5,TGTGCCAGCAGCTTAAGCCTCCACAGAGCCCACTTC,CASSLSLHRAHF
TRBV5-1,.,.,13,TRBJ1-4,TGCGCCAGCATCCCCAGGGCAGATGAAAAACTGTTTTTT,CASIPRADEKLFF
TRBV2,.,.,14,TRBJ1-6,TGTGCCAGCAGTGTCGCAGGGGATAATTCACCCCTCCACTTT,CASSVAGDNSPLHF
TRBV6-5,.,.,15,TRBJ2-7,TGTGCCAGCAGTTACTCACAGGGAATAGCCTACGAGCAGTACTTC,CASSYSQGIAYEQYF
TRBV12-5,few,.,13,TRBJ2-7,TGTGCTAGTGGTTTCGGTACTCCCTACGAGCAGTACTTC,CASGFGTPYEQYF
TRBV7-3,.,.,14,TRBJ1-6,TGTGCCAGCAGCTTTAGCTCCTATAATTCACCCCTCCACTTT,CASSFSSYNSPLHF
TRBV6-6,.,TRBD2,14,TRBJ2-3,TGTGCCAGCGCCATAGCGGGGGGGACAGATACGCAGTATTTT,CASAIAGGTDTQYF
TRBV7-9,once,.,14,TRBJ1-4,TGTGCCAGCGCAACGCGGGCGGATAATGAAAAACTGTTTTTT,CASATRADNEKLFF
TRBV5-5,.,TRBD1,16,TRBJ1-6,TGTGCCAGCAGCTTGGGTGTGGGACAGAGACTAAGGTCCCTCCACTTT,CASSLGVGQRLRSLHF
TRBV7-8,once,.,16,TRBJ2-1,TGTGCCAGCAGCTCGTACCGGGACTGGATTTACAATGAGCAGTTCTTC,CASSSYRDWIYNEQFF
TRBV9,.,TRBD1,19,TRBJ1-2,TGTGCCAGCAGCGCTCCCCAGGGGGACAGGGGGCCCTCTAACTATGGCTACACCTTC,CASSAPQGDRGPSNYGYTF
TRBV2,.,TRBD2,15,TRBJ2-1,TGTGCCAGCGCCGGGACTAGCGGGGGGAACAATGAGCAGTTCTTC,CASAGTSGGNNEQFF
TRBV28,.,TRBD2,14,TRBJ2-7,TGTGCCAGCAACCCACCGGGGGGGCCCCACGAGCAGTACTTC,CASNPPGGPHEQYF
TRBV5-4,.,TRBD2,16,TRBJ2-3,TGTGCCAGCAGCATCGGAGGGGCCCTGGGAGGGGATACGCAGTATTTT,CASSIGGALGGDTQYF
TRBV18,.,TRBD1,16,TRBJ1-6,TGTGCCAGCTCCCTCCGGGACAGGGGAATTAATTCACCCCTCCACTTT,CASSLRDRGINSPLHF
TRBV6-1,.,TRBD2,15,TRBJ2-1,TGTGCCAGCAGAGCCGGGGGGGCCGCCTACAATGAGCAGTTCTTC,CASRAGGAAYNEQFF
TRBV5-1,.,TRBD1,15,TRBJ1-2,TGCGCCAGCAGCGTAGGGACAGGGCAGGCTAGTGGCTACACCTTC,CASSVGTGQASGYTF
TRBV7-9,.,TRBD2,15,TRBJ2-7,TGTGCCAGCAGGGCCTCAGCGGGGGGGTTCTACGAGCAGTACTTC,CASRASAGGFYEQYF
TRBV6-1,.,.,12,TRBJ2-7,TGTGCCAGCAGTGACAGGGGTTGGGAGCAGTACTTC,CASSDRGWEQYF
TRBV29-1,.,.,12,TRBJ1-1,TGCAGCGTTGCACAGGGGAACACTGAAGCTTTCTTT,CSVAQGNTEAFF
TRBV19,.,.,15,TRBJ1-1,TGTGCCAGTACCAGGGCCTGGGGTTTCAACACTGAAGCTTTCTTT,CASTRAWGFNTEAFF
TRBV18,few,.,16,TRBJ1-3,TGTGCCAGCTCACCAACAGCCGTTTCCTCTGGAAACACCATATATTTT,CASSPTAVSSGNTIYF
TRBV27,few,.,15,TRBJ2-2,TGTGCCAGCAGTTTACTGGGAGGGAACACCGGGGAGCTGTTTTTT,CASSLLGGNTGELFF
TRBV10-2,once,.,15,TRBJ1-3,TGCGCCAGCAGTGAGCAGGTGGGAGCTGGAAACACCATATATTTT,CASSEQVGAGNTIYF